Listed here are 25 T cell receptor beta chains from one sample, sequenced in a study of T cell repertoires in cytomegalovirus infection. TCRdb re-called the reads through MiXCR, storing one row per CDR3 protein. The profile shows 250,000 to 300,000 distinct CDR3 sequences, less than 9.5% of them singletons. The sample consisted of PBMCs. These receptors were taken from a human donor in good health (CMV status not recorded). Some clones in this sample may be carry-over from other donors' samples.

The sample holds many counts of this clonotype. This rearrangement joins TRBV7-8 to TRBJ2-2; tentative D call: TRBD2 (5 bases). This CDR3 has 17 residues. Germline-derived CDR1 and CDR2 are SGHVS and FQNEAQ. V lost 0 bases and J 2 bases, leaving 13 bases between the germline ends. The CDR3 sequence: CASSLAGLRVNTGELFF. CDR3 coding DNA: TGTGCCAGCAGCTTAGCTGGGTTGCGGGTCAACACCGGGGAGCTGTTTTTT.

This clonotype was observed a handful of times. The CDR3 DNA sequence: TGTGCCAGCAGTCCCCGACAGGGCGAGGAAGAGACCCAGTACTTC. Translating gives CASSPRQGEEETQYF. This chain uses TRBV28 with TRBJ2-5; 7 bases map to TRBD1. The CDR3 loop spans 15 amino acids. The V and J ends lost 5 bases and 3 bases, in that order; junction bases with no gene match: 9. Germline CDR1 is MDHEN and CDR2 is SYDVKM. The variable domain in full, with the rest retrieved from reference TRBV28 and TRBJ2-5, is DVKVTQSSRYLVKRTGEKVFLECVQDMDHENMFWYRQDPGLGLRLIYFSYDVKMKEKGDIPEGYSVSREKKERFSLILESASTNQTSMYLCASSPRQGEEETQYFGPGTRLLVL.

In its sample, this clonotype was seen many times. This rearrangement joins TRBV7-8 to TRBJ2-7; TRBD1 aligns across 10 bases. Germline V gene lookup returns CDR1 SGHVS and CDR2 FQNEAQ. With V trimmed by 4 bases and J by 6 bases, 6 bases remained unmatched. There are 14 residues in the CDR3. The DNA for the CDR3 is TGTGCCAGCAGCTGGAGACAGGGGGCTGGCGAGCAGTACTTC. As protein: CASSWRQGAGEQYF.

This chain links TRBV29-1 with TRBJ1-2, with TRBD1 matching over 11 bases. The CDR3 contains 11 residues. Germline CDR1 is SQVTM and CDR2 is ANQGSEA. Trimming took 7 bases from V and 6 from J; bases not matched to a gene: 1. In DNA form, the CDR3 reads TGCAGCGGGACAGGGGGCGATGGCTACACCTTC. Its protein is CSGTGGDGYTF.

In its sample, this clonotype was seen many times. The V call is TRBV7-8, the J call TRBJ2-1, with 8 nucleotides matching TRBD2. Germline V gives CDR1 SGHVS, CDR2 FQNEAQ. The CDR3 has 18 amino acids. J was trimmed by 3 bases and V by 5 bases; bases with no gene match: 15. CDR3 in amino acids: CASSGSGSFAYVYNEQFF. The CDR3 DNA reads TGTGCCAGCAGCGGGAGCGGGAGTTTCGCTTATGTCTACAATGAGCAGTTCTTC.

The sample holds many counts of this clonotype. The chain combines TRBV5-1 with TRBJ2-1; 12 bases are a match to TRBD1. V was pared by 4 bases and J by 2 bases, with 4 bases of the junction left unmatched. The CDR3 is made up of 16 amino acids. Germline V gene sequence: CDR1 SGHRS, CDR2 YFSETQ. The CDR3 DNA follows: TGCGCCAGCAGCCCAGGGACAGGGGGCCCCTACAATGAGCAGTTCTTC. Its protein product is CASSPGTGGPYNEQFF.

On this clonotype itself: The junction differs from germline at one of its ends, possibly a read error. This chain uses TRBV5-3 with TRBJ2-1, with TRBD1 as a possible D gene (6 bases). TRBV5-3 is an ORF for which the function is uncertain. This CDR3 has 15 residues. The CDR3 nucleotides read TGTGCCAGCAGCTTGGACAGACAGGTCAGAGCGGAGCAGTTCTTC. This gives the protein CASSLDRQVRAEQFF.

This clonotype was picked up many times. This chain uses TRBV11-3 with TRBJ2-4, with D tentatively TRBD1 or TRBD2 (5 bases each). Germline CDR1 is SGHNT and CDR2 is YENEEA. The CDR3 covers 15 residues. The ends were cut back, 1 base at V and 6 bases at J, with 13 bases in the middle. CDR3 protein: CASSLGSTGGNIQYF. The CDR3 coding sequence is TGTGCCAGCAGCTTAGGATCCACTGGGGGAAACATTCAGTACTTC.

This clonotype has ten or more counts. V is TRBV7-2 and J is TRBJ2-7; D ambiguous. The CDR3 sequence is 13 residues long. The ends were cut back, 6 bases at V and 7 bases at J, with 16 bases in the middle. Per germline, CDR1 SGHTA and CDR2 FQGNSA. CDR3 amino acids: CASSYTLRSEQYF. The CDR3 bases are TGTGCCAGCAGTTACACCCTCCGGAGTGAGCAGTACTTC.

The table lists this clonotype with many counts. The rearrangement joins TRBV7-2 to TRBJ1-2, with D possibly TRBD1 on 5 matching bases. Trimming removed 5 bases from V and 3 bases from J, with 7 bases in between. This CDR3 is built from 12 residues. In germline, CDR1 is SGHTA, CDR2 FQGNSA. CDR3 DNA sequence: TGTGCCAGCAGCAAGACAGACTATGGCTACACCTTC. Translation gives CASSKTDYGYTF.

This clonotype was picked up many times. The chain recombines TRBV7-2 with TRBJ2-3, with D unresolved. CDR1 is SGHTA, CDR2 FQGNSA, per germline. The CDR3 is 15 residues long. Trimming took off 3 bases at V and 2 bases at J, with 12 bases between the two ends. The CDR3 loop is CASSFQVTNTDTQYF. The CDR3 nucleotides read TGTGCCAGCAGCTTCCAGGTGACGAACACAGATACGCAGTATTTT.

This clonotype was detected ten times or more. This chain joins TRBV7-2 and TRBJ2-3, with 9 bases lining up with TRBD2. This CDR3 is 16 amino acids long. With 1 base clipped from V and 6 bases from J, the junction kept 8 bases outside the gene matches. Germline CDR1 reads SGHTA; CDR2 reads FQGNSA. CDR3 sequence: CASSLVGGGAGDTQYF. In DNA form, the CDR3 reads TGTGCCAGCAGCTTAGTTGGCGGGGGGGCCGGGGATACGCAGTATTTT.

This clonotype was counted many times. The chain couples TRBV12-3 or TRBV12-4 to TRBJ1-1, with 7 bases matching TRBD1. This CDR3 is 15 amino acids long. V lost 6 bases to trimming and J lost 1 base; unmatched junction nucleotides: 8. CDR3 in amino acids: CASSGGGGGNTEAFF. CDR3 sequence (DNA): TGTGCCAGCAGCGGAGGGGGCGGGGGGAACACTGAAGCTTTCTTT.

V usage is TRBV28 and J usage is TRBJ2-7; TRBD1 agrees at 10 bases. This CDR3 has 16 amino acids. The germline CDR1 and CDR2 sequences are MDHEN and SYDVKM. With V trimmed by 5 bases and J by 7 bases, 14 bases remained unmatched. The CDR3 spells CASSGSLGTGVEEQYF. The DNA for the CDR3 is TGTGCCAGCAGTGGGTCCCTCGGGACAGGGGTGGAAGAGCAGTACTTC.

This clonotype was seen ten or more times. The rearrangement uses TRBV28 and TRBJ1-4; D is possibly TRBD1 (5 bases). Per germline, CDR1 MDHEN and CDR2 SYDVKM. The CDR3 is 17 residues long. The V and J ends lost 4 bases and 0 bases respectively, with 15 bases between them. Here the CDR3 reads CASSSWGRVATNEKLFF. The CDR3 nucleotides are TGTGCCAGCAGTTCGTGGGGCAGAGTTGCAACTAATGAAAAACTGTTTTTT. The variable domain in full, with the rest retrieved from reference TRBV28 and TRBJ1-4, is DVKVTQSSRYLVKRTGEKVFLECVQDMDHENMFWYRQDPGLGLRLIYFSYDVKMKEKGDIPEGYSVSREKKERFSLILESASTNQTSMYLCASSSWGRVATNEKLFFGSGTQLSVL.

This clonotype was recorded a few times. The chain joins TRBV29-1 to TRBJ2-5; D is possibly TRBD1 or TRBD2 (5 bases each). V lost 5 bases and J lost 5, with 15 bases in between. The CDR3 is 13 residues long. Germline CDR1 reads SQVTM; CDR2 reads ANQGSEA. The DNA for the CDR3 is TGCAGCGTTAGCCGGGACCCATGGGAGACCCAGTACTTC. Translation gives CSVSRDPWETQYF.

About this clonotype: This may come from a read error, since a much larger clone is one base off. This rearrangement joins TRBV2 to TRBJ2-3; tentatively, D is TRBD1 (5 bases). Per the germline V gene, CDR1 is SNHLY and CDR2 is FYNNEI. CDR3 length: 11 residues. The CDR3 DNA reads TGTGCCAGCACCAACACAGGTACGCAGTATTTT. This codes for CASTNTGTQYF. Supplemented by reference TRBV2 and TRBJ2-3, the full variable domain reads EPEVTQTPSHQVTQMGQEVILRCVPISNHLYFYWYRQILGQKVEFLVSFYNNEISEKSEIFDDQFSVERPDGSNFTLKIRSTKLEDSAMYFCASTNTGTQYFGPGTRLTVL.

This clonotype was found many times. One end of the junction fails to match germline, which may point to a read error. CDR3 sequence reads: CGSGTVFFYF. The DNA for the CDR3 is TGTGGCTCCGGGACAGTTTTTTTCTACTTC. V is TRBV19 and J is TRBJ1-2; 7 bases fit TRBD1. Germline CDR1 reads LNHDA; CDR2 reads SQIVND (reference sequence). The CDR3 spans 10 residues.

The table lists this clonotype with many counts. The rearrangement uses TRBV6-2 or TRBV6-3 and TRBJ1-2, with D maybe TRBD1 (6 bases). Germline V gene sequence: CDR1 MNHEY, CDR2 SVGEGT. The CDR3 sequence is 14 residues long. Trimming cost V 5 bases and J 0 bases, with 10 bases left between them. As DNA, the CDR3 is TGTGCCAGCAGTGATTGGACAGCTAACTATGGCTACACCTTC. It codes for CASSDWTANYGYTF.

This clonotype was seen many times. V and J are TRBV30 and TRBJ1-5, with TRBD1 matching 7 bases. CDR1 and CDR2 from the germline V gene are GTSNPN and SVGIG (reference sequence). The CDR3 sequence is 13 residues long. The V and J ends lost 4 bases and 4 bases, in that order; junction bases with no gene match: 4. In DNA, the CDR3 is TGTGCCTGGACAGGGGGGCCGAATCAGCCCCAGCATTTT. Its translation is CAWTGGPNQPQHF.

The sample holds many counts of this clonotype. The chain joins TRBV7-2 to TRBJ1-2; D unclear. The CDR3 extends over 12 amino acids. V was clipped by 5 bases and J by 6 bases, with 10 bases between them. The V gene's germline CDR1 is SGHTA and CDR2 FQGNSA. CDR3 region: CASSHGRDGYTF. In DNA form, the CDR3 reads TGTGCCAGCAGCCACGGACGGGATGGCTACACCTTC.

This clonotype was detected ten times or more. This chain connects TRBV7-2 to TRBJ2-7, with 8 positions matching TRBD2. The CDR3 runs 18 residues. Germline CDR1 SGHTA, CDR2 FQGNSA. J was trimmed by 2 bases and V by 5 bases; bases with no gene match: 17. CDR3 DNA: TGTGCCAGCAGCAAAGTAAGGGTAAATAGCGGGAATCCCTACGAGCAGTACTTC. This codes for CASSKVRVNSGNPYEQYF. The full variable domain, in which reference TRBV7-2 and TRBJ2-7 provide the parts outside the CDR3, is GAGVSQSPSNKVTEKGKDVELRCDPISGHTALYWYRQSLGQGLEFLIYFQGNSAPDKSGLPSDRFSAERTGGSVSTLTIQRTQQEDSAVYLCASSKVRVNSGNPYEQYFGPGTRLTVT.

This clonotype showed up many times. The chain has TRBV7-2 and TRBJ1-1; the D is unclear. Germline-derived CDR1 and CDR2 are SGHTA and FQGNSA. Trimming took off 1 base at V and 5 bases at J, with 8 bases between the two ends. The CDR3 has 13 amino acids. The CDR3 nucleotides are TGTGCCAGCAGCTTAGTAGGCGTTACTGAAGCTTTCTTT. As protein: CASSLVGVTEAFF. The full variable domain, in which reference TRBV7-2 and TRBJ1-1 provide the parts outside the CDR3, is GAGVSQSPSNKVTEKGKDVELRCDPISGHTALYWYRQSLGQGLEFLIYFQGNSAPDKSGLPSDRFSAERTGGSVSTLTIQRTQQEDSAVYLCASSLVGVTEAFFGQGTRLTVV.

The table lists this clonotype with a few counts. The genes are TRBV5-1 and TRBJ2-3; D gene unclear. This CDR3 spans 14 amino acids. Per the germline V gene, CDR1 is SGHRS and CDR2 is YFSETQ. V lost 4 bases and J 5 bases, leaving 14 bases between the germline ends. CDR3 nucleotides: TGCGCCAGCAGCCTGGTCGATTCCGGAGATACGCAGTATTTT. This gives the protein CASSLVDSGDTQYF. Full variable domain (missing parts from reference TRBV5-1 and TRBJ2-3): KAGVTQTPRYLIKTRGQQVTLSCSPISGHRSVSWYQQTPGQGLQFLFEYFSETQRNKGNFPGRFSGRQFSNSRSEMNVSTLELGDSALYLCASSLVDSGDTQYFGPGTRLTVL.

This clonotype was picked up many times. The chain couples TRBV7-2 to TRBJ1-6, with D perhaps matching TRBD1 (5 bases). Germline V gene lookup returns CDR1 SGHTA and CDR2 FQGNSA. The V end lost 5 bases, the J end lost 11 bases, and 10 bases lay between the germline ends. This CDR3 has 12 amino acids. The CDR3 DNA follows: TGTGCCAGCAGCCCTCGAGGGGCACCCCTCCACTTT. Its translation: CASSPRGAPLHF.